The subject of this entry is one T cell receptor beta chain. This entry belongs to a study of T cell responses to AZD1222 COVID-19 vaccine. With V trimmed by 2 bases and J by 6 bases, 4 bases remained unmatched. The V gene's germline CDR1 is MDHEN and CDR2 SYDVKM. This CDR3 is built from 15 residues. Assay used: immunoSEQ multiplex PCR; TCRdb lists only in-frame clones, some missing. The data show 110,000 to 150,000 clones, approximately 93% seen once. This rearrangement joins TRBV28 to TRBJ1-5; 10 bases are shared with TRBD1. This receptor was taken from an adult in good health. This specimen consisted of peripheral blood, obtained on day 0 of MenACWY control vaccination. CDR3 coding DNA: TGTGCCAGCAGTTTAGTGACAGGGGGCGTTCAGCCCCAGCATTTT. It codes for CASSLVTGGVQPQHF.